Presented here are 12 T cell receptor beta chains from one specimen sequenced in a study of blood T cell repertoires in COVID-19. The protocol was immunoSEQ multiplex PCR, while the TCRdb copy is restricted to in-frame clones and leaves out a portion. The data contain 150,000 or so clones, more than 75% of them seen just once; the ten biggest clones take up 6.6%. Material: PBMCs or T cells enriched from blood (not recorded which). These TCRs come from a woman aged 45-59 years who had recovered from COVID-19.

J is TRBJ2-6 and V is TRBV7-9; 8 nucleotides agree with TRBD2. The trim removed 5 bases at V and 4 bases at J, leaving 16 bases unmatched. CDR1 and CDR2 from the germline V gene are SEHNR and FQNEAQ (reference sequence). This CDR3 has 19 residues. CDR3 sequence reads: CASSPPGGAFGLGANVLTF. CDR3 DNA sequence: TGTGCCAGCAGCCCACCCGGGGGGGCCTTCGGTTTGGGGGCCAACGTCCTGACTTTC. Full variable domain (remainder filled in from reference TRBV7-9 and TRBJ2-6): DTGVSQNPRHKITKRGQNVTFRCDPISEHNRLYWYRQTLGQGPEFLTYFQNEAQLEKSRLLSDRFSAERPKGSFSTLEIQRTEQGDSAMYLCASSPPGGAFGLGANVLTFGAGSRLTVL.

The chain links TRBV3-1 (or the pseudogene TRBV3-2) to TRBJ2-2; D perhaps matches TRBD1 (5 bases). V dropped 0 bases and J dropped 6 bases, with 14 bases sitting between them. Germline assignment: CDR1 LGHDT and CDR2 YNNKEL (reference sequence). CDR3 length equals 16 residues. CDR3 coding DNA: TGTGCCAGCAGCCAAGATAAGGCAGGGAAGGCCGGGGAGCTGTTTTTT. This sequence encodes CASSQDKAGKAGELFF.

The genes are TRBV18 and TRBJ2-5; 9 bases map to TRBD1. The CDR3 spans 15 residues. V shed 2 bases and J 5 bases; nucleotides not matched to a gene: 6. The V gene's germline CDR1 is KGHSH and CDR2 LQKENI. The CDR3 sequence: CASSPRTGAEETQYF. CDR3 bases: TGTGCCAGCTCACCAAGGACAGGGGCGGAGGAGACCCAGTACTTC. The variable domain in full, with the rest retrieved from reference TRBV18 and TRBJ2-5, is NAGVMQNPRHLVRRRGQEARLRCSPMKGHSHVYWYRQLPEEGLKFMVYLQKENIIDESGMPKERFSAEFPKEGPSILRIQQVVRGDSAAYFCASSPRTGAEETQYFGPGTRLLVL.

The rearrangement uses TRBV19 and TRBJ1-5, with 7 bases identical to TRBD1. CDR3 length equals 15 residues. The junction had 11 bases not matched to a gene; V was cut back by 9 bases and J by 3 bases. The V gene's germline CDR1 is LNHDA and CDR2 SQIVND (reference sequence). For the CDR3, the DNA is TGTGCCAGCGCCATGGGACAGACTTCCAATCAGCCCCAGCATTTT. Protein sequence: CASAMGQTSNQPQHF.

The chain joins TRBV27 to TRBJ1-6, with D maybe TRBD1 (6 bases). V lost 3 bases and J 7 bases, leaving 13 bases between the germline ends. This CDR3 is 15 amino acids long. CDR1 and CDR2 from the germline V gene are MNHEY and SMNVEV (reference sequence). The CDR3: CASSFGNRENSPLHF. As DNA, the CDR3 is TGTGCCAGCAGTTTTGGTAACAGGGAGAATTCACCCCTCCACTTT.

CDR3 loop: CASSQGANQPQHF. The CDR3 DNA follows: TGTGCCAGCAGTCAGGGGGCGAATCAGCCCCAGCATTTT. The rearrangement joins TRBV2 to TRBJ1-5, with 8 bases aligning to TRBD1. The CDR3 length is 13 residues. The V gene end was trimmed by 5 bases and the J gene end by 4 bases; junction bases not matched to a gene: 1. Germline V gene data show CDR1 as SNHLY and CDR2 as FYNNEI.

A word on this clone: In the same sample, other DNA sequences code for this CDR3. The chain carries TRBV19 and TRBJ1-2; 8 bases match TRBD1. The CDR3 extends over 14 amino acids. Trimming cost V 4 bases and J 5 bases; bases outside gene matches: 6. Germline CDR1 is LNHDA and CDR2 is SQIVND (reference sequence). The CDR3 here is CASSTGQGVYGYTF. The CDR3 nucleotides read TGTGCCAGTAGTACCGGACAGGGAGTGTATGGCTACACCTTC.

The V gene is TRBV9, the J gene TRBJ2-1; 8 bases are shared with TRBD2. V was clipped by 0 bases and J by 0 bases; unmatched bases: 2. Germline lookup yields CDR1 SGDLS and CDR2 YYNGEE. CDR3 length: 16 residues. The CDR3 loop reads CASSVGSGASYNEQFF. As DNA, the CDR3 is TGTGCCAGCAGCGTAGGTAGCGGGGCCTCCTACAATGAGCAGTTCTTC. Variable domain in full (rest from reference TRBV9 and TRBJ2-1): DSGVTQTPKHLITATGQRVTLRCSPRSGDLSVYWYQQSLDQGLQFLIQYYNGEERAKGNILERFSAQQFPDLHSELNLSSLELGDSALYFCASSVGSGASYNEQFFGPGTRLTVL.

The rearrangement uses TRBV27 and TRBJ1-4; D not certain. The germline V and J ends were trimmed by 6 bases and 7 bases, with 6 bases remaining between them. This CDR3 has 11 amino acids. Looked up from germline, CDR1 is MNHEY and CDR2 is SMNVEV (reference sequence). CDR3 in amino acids: CASRTGEKLFF. CDR3 in DNA: TGTGCCAGCAGGACGGGTGAAAAACTGTTTTTT.

The chain couples TRBV7-9 to TRBJ2-6, with 9 bases fitting TRBD2. In germline, CDR1 is SEHNR, CDR2 FQNEAQ (reference sequence). V dropped 4 bases and J dropped 0; count of bases not matched to a gene: 10. The CDR3 is 19 residues long. The CDR3 DNA reads TGTGCCAGCAGCTCCGGCCCGGGCGGGGGGGCCTCTGGGGCCAACGTCCTGACTTTC. Translated, it gives CASSSGPGGGASGANVLTF.

The rearrangement uses TRBV9 and TRBJ1-6; 8 bases match TRBD1. The germline gives CDR1 SGDLS, CDR2 YYNGEE. The trim removed 3 bases at V and 9 bases at J, leaving 8 bases unmatched. The CDR3 is 15 amino acids. The CDR3 reads CASSARTGYRSPLHF. The CDR3 DNA reads TGTGCCAGCAGCGCCCGGACAGGGTATCGTTCACCCCTCCACTTT.

The genes are TRBV15 and TRBJ1-4; 11 positions agree with TRBD1. J gave up 8 bases and V 3 bases, and 8 bases lay outside the gene matches. CDR1 is LNHNV, CDR2 YYDKDF, per germline (reference sequence). This CDR3 contains 16 residues. In DNA, the CDR3 is TGTGCCACCAGCAGGGATCCGGGACAGGGGGGAGAAAAACTGTTTTTT. It translates to CATSRDPGQGGEKLFF.